The subject of this entry is one T cell receptor (beta chain). No antigen is known for it. V lost 2 bases to trimming and J lost 9 bases; unmatched junction nucleotides: 4. The V gene's germline CDR1 is ENHRY and CDR2 SYGVKD. This CDR3 comprises 16 residues. This sample is drawn from a study of T cell responses to AZD1222 COVID-19 vaccine. The study, taken as a whole, reports: Spike-specific TCR breadth and depth were elevated following two AZD1222 doses. Targeting of unmutated variant regions was reportedly seen in nearly half of spike-specific TCRs. Among the donors, most were white British and more were female, and clonal diversity was possibly underestimated.

TCRdb's copy holds only in-frame clones and misses some; the assay was immunoSEQ multiplex PCR. The sample lists about 98,000 clones, 86% seen once, with around 5% in the top ten. The rearrangement links TRBV10-3 to TRBJ2-1; 16 bases map to TRBD2. The source was peripheral blood, collected on day 0 of AZD1222 vaccination. This TCR was recovered from an adult in good health. The CDR3 loop is CAISEGTSGGAVEQFF. The CDR3 DNA reads as TGTGCCATCAGTGAGGGGACTAGCGGGGGGGCCGTTGAGCAGTTCTTC.